A single T cell receptor (beta chain) is shown here with its context. Germline lookup yields CDR1 LNHDA and CDR2 SQIVND (reference sequence). The CDR3 runs 11 residues. The ends were cut back, 4 bases at V and 7 bases at J, with 4 bases in the middle. This record belongs to a study of T cells in localized non-small cell lung cancer. Only in-frame clones appear in the TCRdb table, and some are missing; sequencing was by immunoSEQ multiplex PCR. The sample has 70,000 to 95,000 clones; more than 75% are singletons. Source: PBMCs, taken before any cancer treatment. The genes are TRBV19 and TRBJ1-4, with D uncertain. The TCR sequence derives from a woman between 35 and 75 years old with stage II squamous cell lung carcinoma. CDR3 in DNA: TGTGCCAGTAGTACCGCTGAAAAACTGTTTTTT. Amino acids: CASSTAEKLFF. The full variable domain, rest sourced from reference TRBV19 and TRBJ1-4, is DGGITQSPKYLFRKEGQNVTLSCEQNLNHDAMYWYRQDPGQGLRLIYYSQIVNDFQKGDIAEGYSVSREKKESFPLTVTSAQKNPTAFYLCASSTAEKLFFGSGTQLSVL.